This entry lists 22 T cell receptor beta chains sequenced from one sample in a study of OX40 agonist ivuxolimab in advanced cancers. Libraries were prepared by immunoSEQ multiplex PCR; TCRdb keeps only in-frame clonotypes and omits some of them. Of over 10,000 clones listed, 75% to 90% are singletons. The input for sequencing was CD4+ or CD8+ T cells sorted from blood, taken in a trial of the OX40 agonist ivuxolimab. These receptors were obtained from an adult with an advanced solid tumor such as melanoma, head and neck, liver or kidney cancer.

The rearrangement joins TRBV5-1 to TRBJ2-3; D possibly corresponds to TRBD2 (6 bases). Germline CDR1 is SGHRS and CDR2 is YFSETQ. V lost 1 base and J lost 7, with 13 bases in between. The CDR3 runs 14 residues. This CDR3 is CASSLTSFLHTQYF. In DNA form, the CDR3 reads TGCGCCAGCAGCTTGACTAGCTTTCTACATACGCAGTATTTT.

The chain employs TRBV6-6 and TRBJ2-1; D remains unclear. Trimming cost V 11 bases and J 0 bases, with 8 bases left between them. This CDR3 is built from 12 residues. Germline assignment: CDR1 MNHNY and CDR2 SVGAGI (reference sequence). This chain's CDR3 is CAGASSYNEQFF. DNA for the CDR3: TGTGCCGGCGCTAGCTCCTACAATGAGCAGTTCTTC.

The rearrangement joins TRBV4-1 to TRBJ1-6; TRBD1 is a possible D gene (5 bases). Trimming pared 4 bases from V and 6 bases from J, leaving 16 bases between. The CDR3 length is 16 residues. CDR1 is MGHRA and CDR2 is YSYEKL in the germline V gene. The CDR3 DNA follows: TGCGCCAGCAGCCCCGTATTGGGGGTAGGTAATTCACCCCTCCACTTT. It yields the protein CASSPVLGVGNSPLHF.

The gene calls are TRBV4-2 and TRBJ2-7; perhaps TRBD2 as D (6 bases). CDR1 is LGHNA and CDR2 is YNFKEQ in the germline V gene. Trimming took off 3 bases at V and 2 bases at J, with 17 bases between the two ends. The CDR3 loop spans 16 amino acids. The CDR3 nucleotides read TGTGCCAGCAGCCACCCGGACCGGGACTTACCCTACGAGCAGTACTTC. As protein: CASSHPDRDLPYEQYF.

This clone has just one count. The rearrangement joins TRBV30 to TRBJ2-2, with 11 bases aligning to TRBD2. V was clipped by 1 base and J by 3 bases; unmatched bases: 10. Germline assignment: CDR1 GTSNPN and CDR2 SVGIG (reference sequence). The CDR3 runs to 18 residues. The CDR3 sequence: CAWSGGSSGGMDTGELFF. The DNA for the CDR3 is TGTGCCTGGAGTGGGGGGTCTAGCGGGGGGATGGACACCGGGGAGCTGTTTTTT.

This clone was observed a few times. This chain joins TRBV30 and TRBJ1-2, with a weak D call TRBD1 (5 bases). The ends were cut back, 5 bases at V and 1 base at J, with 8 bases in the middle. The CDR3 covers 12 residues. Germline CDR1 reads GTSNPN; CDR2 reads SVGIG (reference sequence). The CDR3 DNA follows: TGTGCCTGGGAGAGGGGTAACTATGGCTACACCTTC. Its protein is CAWERGNYGYTF. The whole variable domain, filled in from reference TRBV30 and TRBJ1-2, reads SQTIHQWPATLVQPVGSPLSLECTVEGTSNPNLYWYRQAAGRGLQLLFYSVGIGQISSEVPQNLSASRPQDRQFILSSKKLLLSDSGFYLCAWERGNYGYTFGSGTRLTVV.

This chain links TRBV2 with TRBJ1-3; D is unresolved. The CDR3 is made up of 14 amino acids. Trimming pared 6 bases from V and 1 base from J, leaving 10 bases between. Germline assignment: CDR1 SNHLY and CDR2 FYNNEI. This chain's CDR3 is CASSDAGSGNTIYF. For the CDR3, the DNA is TGTGCCAGCAGCGACGCGGGGTCTGGAAACACCATATATTTT.

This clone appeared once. CDR3 in DNA: TGTGCCAGCAGCCTGGGACGGTCTAATGAAAAACTGTTTTTT. Its protein product is CASSLGRSNEKLFF. The V call is TRBV7-9, the J call TRBJ1-4; D might be TRBD1 (5 bases). The CDR3 is made up of 14 amino acids. Germline V gene data show CDR1 as SEHNR and CDR2 as FQNEAQ (reference sequence). V dropped 5 bases and J dropped 3 bases, with 10 bases sitting between them.

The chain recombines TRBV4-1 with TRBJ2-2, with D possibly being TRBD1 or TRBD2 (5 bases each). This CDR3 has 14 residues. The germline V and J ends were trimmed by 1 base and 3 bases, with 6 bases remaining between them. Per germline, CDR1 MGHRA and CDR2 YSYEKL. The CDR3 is CASSQGGYTGELFF. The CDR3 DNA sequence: TGCGCCAGCAGCCAAGGGGGGTACACCGGGGAGCTGTTTTTT.

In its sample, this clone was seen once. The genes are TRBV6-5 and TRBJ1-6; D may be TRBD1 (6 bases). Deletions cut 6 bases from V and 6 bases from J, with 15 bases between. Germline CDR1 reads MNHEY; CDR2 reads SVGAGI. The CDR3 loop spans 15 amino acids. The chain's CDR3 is CASSPAGGPNSPLHF. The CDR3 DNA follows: TGTGCCAGCAGCCCCGCCGGGGGGCCTAATTCACCCCTCCACTTT.

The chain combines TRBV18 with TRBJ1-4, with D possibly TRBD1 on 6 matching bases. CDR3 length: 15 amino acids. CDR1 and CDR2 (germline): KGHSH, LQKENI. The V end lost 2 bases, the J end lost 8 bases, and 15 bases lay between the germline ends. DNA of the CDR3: TGTGCCAGCTCACCAGGGACATCTCTTTGGGAAAAACTGTTTTTT. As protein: CASSPGTSLWEKLFF.

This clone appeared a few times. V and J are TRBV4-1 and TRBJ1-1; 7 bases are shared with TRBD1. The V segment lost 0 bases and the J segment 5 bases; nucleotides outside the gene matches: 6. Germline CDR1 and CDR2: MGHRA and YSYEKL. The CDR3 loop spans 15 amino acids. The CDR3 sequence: CASSQDEGARTEAFF. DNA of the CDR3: TGCGCCAGCAGCCAAGATGAGGGGGCGCGGACTGAAGCTTTCTTT.

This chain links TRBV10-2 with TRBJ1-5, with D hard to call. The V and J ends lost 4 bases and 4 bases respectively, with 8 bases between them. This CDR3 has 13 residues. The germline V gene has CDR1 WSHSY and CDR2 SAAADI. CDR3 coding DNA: TGCGCCAGCAGTGGTATCGGGAATCAGCCCCAGCATTTT. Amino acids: CASSGIGNQPQHF.

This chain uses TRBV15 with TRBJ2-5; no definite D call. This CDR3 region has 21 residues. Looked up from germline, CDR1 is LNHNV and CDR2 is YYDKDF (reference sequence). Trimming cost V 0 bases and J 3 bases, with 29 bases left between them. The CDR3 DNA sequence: TGTGCCACCAGCAGAGATCAACCCTTTGGGCCGAATGGCAGAAGAGAAGAGACCCAGTACTTC. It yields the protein CATSRDQPFGPNGRREETQYF.

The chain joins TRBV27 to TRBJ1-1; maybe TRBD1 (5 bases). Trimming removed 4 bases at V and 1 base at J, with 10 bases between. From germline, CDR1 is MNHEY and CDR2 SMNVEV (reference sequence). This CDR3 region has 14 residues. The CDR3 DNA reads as TGTGCCAGCAGTTGGGGGTGGGGGAACACTGAAGCTTTCTTT. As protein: CASSWGWGNTEAFF.

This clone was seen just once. CDR3 sequence (DNA): TGCGCCAGCAGCTACGCTCCCGGGACAGCAGAGACCCAGTACTTC. It codes for CASSYAPGTAETQYF. V and J are TRBV5-1 and TRBJ2-5, with 7 bases aligning to TRBD1. The CDR3 is 15 residues long. Trimming cost V 3 bases and J 4 bases; bases outside gene matches: 9. Germline loops: CDR1 SGHRS, CDR2 YFSETQ.

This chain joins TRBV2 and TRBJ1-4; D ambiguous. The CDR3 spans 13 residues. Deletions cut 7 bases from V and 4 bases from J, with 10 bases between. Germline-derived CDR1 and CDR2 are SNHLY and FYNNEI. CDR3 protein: CASKVRSNEKLFF. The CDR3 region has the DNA TGTGCCAGCAAGGTCAGGAGTAATGAAAAACTGTTTTTT. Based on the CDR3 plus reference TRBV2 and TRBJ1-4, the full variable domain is EPEVTQTPSHQVTQMGQEVILRCVPISNHLYFYWYRQILGQKVEFLVSFYNNEISEKSEIFDDQFSVERPDGSNFTLKIRSTKLEDSAMYFCASKVRSNEKLFFGSGTQLSVL.

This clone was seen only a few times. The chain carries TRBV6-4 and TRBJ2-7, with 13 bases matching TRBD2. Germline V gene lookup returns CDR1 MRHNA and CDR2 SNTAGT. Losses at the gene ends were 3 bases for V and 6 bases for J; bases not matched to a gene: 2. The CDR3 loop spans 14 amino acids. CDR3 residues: CASSEGTSGAEQYF. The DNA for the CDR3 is TGTGCCAGCAGTGAGGGGACTAGCGGGGCCGAGCAGTACTTC.

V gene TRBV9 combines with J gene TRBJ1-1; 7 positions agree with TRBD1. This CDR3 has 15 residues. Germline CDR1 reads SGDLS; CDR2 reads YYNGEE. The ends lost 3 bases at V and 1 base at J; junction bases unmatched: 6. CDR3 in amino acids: CASSEQGGANTEAFF. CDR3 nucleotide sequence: TGTGCCAGCAGCGAGCAGGGGGGTGCGAACACTGAAGCTTTCTTT.

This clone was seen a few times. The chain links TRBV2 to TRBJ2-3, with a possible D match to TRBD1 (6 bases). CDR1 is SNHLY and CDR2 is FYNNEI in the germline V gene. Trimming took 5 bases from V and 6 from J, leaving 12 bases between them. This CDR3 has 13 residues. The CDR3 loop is CASSRQVPDTQYF. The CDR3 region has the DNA TGTGCCAGCAGTAGACAGGTGCCGGATACGCAGTATTTT.

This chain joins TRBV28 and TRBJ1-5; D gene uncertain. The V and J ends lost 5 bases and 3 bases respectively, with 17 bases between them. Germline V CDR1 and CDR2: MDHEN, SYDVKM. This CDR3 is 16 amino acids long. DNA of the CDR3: TGTGCCAGCAGTCCCCAGTTTGCGGCCCTCAATCAGCCCCAGCATTTT. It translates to CASSPQFAALNQPQHF.

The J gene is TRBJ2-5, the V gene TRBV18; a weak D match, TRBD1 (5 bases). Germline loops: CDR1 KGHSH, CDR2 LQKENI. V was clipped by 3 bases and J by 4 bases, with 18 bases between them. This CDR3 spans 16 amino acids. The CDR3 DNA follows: TGTGCCAGCTCACCCCCCTCCGGCAGGGCCGGAGAGACCCAGTACTTC. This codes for CASSPPSGRAGETQYF.